The next 27 T cell receptor beta chains were all read from a single sample in a study of shared clonotypes between healthy human individuals. Generated by immunoSEQ multiplex PCR, the TCRdb table keeps only in-frame clones and is missing some. The data hold over a million clones, with around 74% observed a single time. What was sequenced was memory CD4+ T cells sorted from blood. Subset denoted: CD45RA-negative fraction. These receptors all stem from a man aged 18 to 30 in good health.

Here the CDR3 reads CASSYGRTRANEKLFF. The CDR3 nucleotides read TGTGCCAGCAGTTACGGCAGGACGAGGGCCAATGAAAAACTGTTTTTT. This chain links TRBV6-6 with TRBJ1-4; D gene uncertain. The CDR3 consists of 16 residues. Germline V gene data show CDR1 as MNHNY and CDR2 as SVGAGI (reference sequence). The ends were cut back, 2 bases at V and 5 bases at J, with 15 bases in the middle.

The chain employs TRBV7-2 and TRBJ2-7; D unresolved. CDR3 size: 13 residues. The germline V and J ends were trimmed by 3 bases and 2 bases, with 8 bases remaining between them. The germline V gene has CDR1 SGHTA and CDR2 FQGNSA. CDR3 in DNA: TGTGCCAGCAGCTTTGAGAACCCCTACGAGCAGTACTTC. Protein: CASSFENPYEQYF.

The V call is TRBV6-5, the J call TRBJ2-5; 7 bases fit TRBD1. CDR3 length: 14 amino acids. In germline, CDR1 is MNHEY, CDR2 SVGAGI. The ends lost 5 bases at V and 9 bases at J; junction bases unmatched: 12. The CDR3 loop reads CASSTGTVKRPQYF. Written as DNA, the CDR3 is TGTGCCAGCAGTACCGGGACAGTGAAGAGACCCCAGTACTTC.

The rearrangement links TRBV19 to TRBJ1-3, with 7 bases matching TRBD1. There are 16 residues in the CDR3. Per germline, CDR1 LNHDA and CDR2 SQIVND (reference sequence). V lost 1 base to trimming and J lost 0 bases; unmatched junction nucleotides: 3. The CDR3 here is CASSIGGQDSGNTIYF. The DNA for the CDR3 is TGTGCCAGTAGTATAGGCGGACAGGACTCTGGAAACACCATATATTTT. Combining the CDR3 with reference TRBV19 and TRBJ1-3 gives the whole variable domain DGGITQSPKYLFRKEGQNVTLSCEQNLNHDAMYWYRQDPGQGLRLIYYSQIVNDFQKGDIAEGYSVSREKKESFPLTVTSAQKNPTAFYLCASSIGGQDSGNTIYFGEGSWLTVV.

DNA of the CDR3: TGTGCCAGTAGTATAGAGGATAGAGGAAAGACCCAGTACTTC. It is translated as CASSIEDRGKTQYF. V usage is TRBV19 and J usage is TRBJ2-5; D gene unclear. V lost 0 bases and J lost 6, with 11 bases in between. Looked up from germline, CDR1 is LNHDA and CDR2 is SQIVND (reference sequence). There are 14 residues in the CDR3.

This clone was counted only a few times. V and J are TRBV6-5 and TRBJ1-1; D is unresolved. V dropped 5 bases and J dropped 0 bases, with 13 bases sitting between them. This CDR3 is 15 amino acids long. Per germline, CDR1 MNHEY and CDR2 SVGAGI. CDR3 protein: CASSLNAQLNTEAFF. The CDR3 DNA follows: TGTGCCAGCAGTCTAAACGCTCAGTTGAACACTGAAGCTTTCTTT.

This chain uses TRBV7-2 with TRBJ2-4, with 7 bases matching TRBD2. The trim removed 1 base at V and 2 bases at J, leaving 5 bases unmatched. CDR3 size: 16 residues. The germline V gene encodes CDR1 SGHTA and CDR2 FQGNSA. CDR3 sequence (DNA): TGTGCCAGCAGCTTAGGGACGGGAGGAACCAAAAACATTCAGTACTTC. Amino acid sequence: CASSLGTGGTKNIQYF.

V gene TRBV4-2 combines with J gene TRBJ1-4; maybe TRBD1 (5 bases). CDR1 and CDR2 from the germline V gene are LGHNA and YNFKEQ. The CDR3 is made up of 15 amino acids. V lost 1 base to trimming and J lost 7 bases, with 13 bases between them. CDR3 DNA: TGTGCCAGCAGCCAAGCCGAGGGGAATGGTGAAAAACTGTTTTTT. It encodes CASSQAEGNGEKLFF.

This clone was detected a few times. The chain links TRBV19 to TRBJ1-5, with a possible D match to TRBD1 (6 bases). This CDR3 contains 15 residues. V was cut by 6 bases and J by 4 bases, with 16 bases left in between. CDR1 is LNHDA, CDR2 SQIVND, per germline (reference sequence). This CDR3 is CASRSPTGRNQPQHF. The CDR3 DNA follows: TGTGCCAGTAGGTCCCCGACAGGACGGAATCAGCCCCAGCATTTT.

The J gene is TRBJ2-2, the V gene TRBV7-2, with D uncertain. V lost 5 bases and J 5 bases, leaving 6 bases between the germline ends. The CDR3 covers 12 residues. Germline V CDR1 and CDR2: SGHTA, FQGNSA. The CDR3 here is CASSVETGELFF. CDR3 in DNA: TGTGCCAGCAGCGTAGAAACCGGGGAGCTGTTTTTT.

As DNA, the CDR3 is TGTGCCAGCAATTTGGGGGGATTACGGACTGAAGCTTTCTTT. This gives the protein CASNLGGLRTEAFF. J is TRBJ1-1 and V is TRBV28; a possible D gene is TRBD1 (5 bases). Germline CDR1 reads MDHEN; CDR2 reads SYDVKM. The CDR3 has 14 amino acids. V lost 7 bases and J 5 bases, leaving 17 bases between the germline ends.

The chain joins TRBV7-9 to TRBJ1-1, with D unresolved. The CDR3 totals 13 residues. The germline V gene encodes CDR1 SEHNR and CDR2 FQNEAQ (reference sequence). V gave up 6 bases and J gave up 6 bases, with 14 bases separating them. This chain's CDR3 is CASSPWDYAEAFF. Written as DNA, the CDR3 is TGTGCCAGCAGTCCCTGGGATTACGCTGAAGCTTTCTTT.

The V call is TRBV5-6, the J call TRBJ2-1, with 7 bases aligning to TRBD2. Per the germline V gene, CDR1 is SGHDT and CDR2 is YYEEEE. The CDR3 covers 14 residues. Unmatched junction bases numbered 16, after V lost 4 bases and J lost 15 bases. The CDR3 reads CASSIGAGSPLLFF. CDR3 coding DNA: TGTGCCAGCAGCATAGGAGCGGGGTCCCCTTTATTGTTCTTC.

The chain links TRBV5-8 to TRBJ2-7, with D tentatively TRBD2 (5 bases). Germline assignment: CDR1 SGHTS and CDR2 YDEGEE. The CDR3 has 13 residues. The V gene lost 0 bases and the J gene lost 6 bases, with 10 bases spanning the gap. The CDR3 sequence: CASSLVRVGEQYF. The CDR3 DNA follows: TGTGCCAGCAGCTTGGTGAGGGTTGGCGAGCAGTACTTC.

For the CDR3, the DNA is TGCGCCAGCAGCTTGGCTTTGGGACAGCCCCAGCAGTACTTC. Protein: CASSLALGQPQQYF. This chain uses TRBV5-1 with TRBJ2-5, with TRBD1 matching over 7 bases. The CDR3 consists of 14 residues. The V gene end was trimmed by 0 bases and the J gene end by 11 bases; junction bases not matched to a gene: 10. Germline CDR1 is SGHRS and CDR2 is YFSETQ.

The V call is TRBV6-5, the J call TRBJ1-5; D may be TRBD1 (5 bases). Trimming shortened V by 4 bases and J by 0 bases, and 13 bases separated the two germline ends. This CDR3 region has 16 residues. Looked up from germline, CDR1 is MNHEY and CDR2 is SVGAGI. The CDR3 region is CASSSVRDLSNQPQHF. For the CDR3, the DNA is TGTGCCAGCAGTTCAGTTCGGGACCTTAGCAATCAGCCCCAGCATTTT.

The chain uses TRBV11-2 and TRBJ1-2; TRBD1 matches 9 bases. The CDR3 is 15 amino acids. CDR1 is SGHAT and CDR2 is FQNNGV in the germline V gene. V shed 2 bases, J shed 6 bases, and the junction held 7 bases outside the gene matches. The CDR3 loop reads CASSLRFGTGNGYTF. CDR3 nucleotides: TGTGCCAGCAGCTTACGTTTCGGGACAGGGAATGGCTACACCTTC.

The chain uses TRBV10-3 and TRBJ1-5; 7 nucleotides line up with TRBD1. V shed 3 bases and J 0 bases; nucleotides not matched to a gene: 2. This CDR3 region has 15 residues. CDR1 and CDR2 (germline): ENHRY, SYGVKD. This CDR3 reads CAISDGQVSNQPQHF. The DNA of the CDR3 is TGTGCCATCAGTGACGGACAGGTTAGCAATCAGCCCCAGCATTTT.

The chain is built from TRBV2 and TRBJ2-3, with D hard to call. V shed 2 bases and J shed 3 bases, with 12 bases lying between them. The germline gives CDR1 SNHLY, CDR2 FYNNEI. CDR3 length equals 15 residues. CDR3 DNA sequence: TGTGCCAGCAGTGAAACTATATGGGCTACAGATACGCAGTATTTT. Protein sequence: CASSETIWATDTQYF.

The J gene is TRBJ2-5, the V gene TRBV18, with 11 bases fitting TRBD2. V was clipped by 6 bases and J by 5 bases; unmatched bases: 14. This CDR3 has 17 residues. Germline CDR1 reads KGHSH; CDR2 reads LQKENI. The CDR3 nucleotides are TGTGCCAGCTCCACCACGAGGGGGACTAGCGGCCGGGAGACCCAGTACTTC. Translated: CASSTTRGTSGRETQYF.

This clone appeared a few times. The CDR3 DNA reads as TGTGCCAGCAGCCAAGGGTCTGGCAGGGCTGCAGATACGCAGTATTTT. Translated, it gives CASSQGSGRAADTQYF. The genes are TRBV14 and TRBJ2-3; D perhaps matches TRBD1 (5 bases). CDR3 length: 16 residues. The V gene's germline CDR1 is SGHDN and CDR2 FVKESK. V lost 1 base, J lost 4 bases, and 15 bases lay in between.

The chain is built from TRBV27 and TRBJ1-1, with D unresolved. The germline gives CDR1 MNHEY, CDR2 SMNVEV (reference sequence). This CDR3 spans 13 amino acids. The ends were cut back, 7 bases at V and 7 bases at J, with 16 bases in the middle. The CDR3 nucleotides are TGTGCCAGCACCCAAAAAGGGAGCCATGAAGCTTTCTTT. It translates to CASTQKGSHEAFF.

The CDR3 coding sequence is TGTGCCAGCAGCTTAGGAGAGGGACAGAAGCAGTACTTC. It is translated as CASSLGEGQKQYF. V and J are TRBV7-6 and TRBJ2-7, with 7 bases identical to TRBD1. The length of the CDR3 is 13 residues. CDR1 and CDR2 from the germline V gene are SGHVS and FNYEAQ. V lost 1 base, J lost 8 bases, and 5 bases stayed unmatched.

The V gene is TRBV5-1, the J gene TRBJ2-3, with 13 positions matching TRBD2. Germline V lookup: CDR1 SGHRS, CDR2 YFSETQ. The ends lost 2 bases at V and 3 bases at J; junction bases unmatched: 3. This CDR3 region has 16 residues. The CDR3 region has the DNA TGCGCCAGCAGCTTACTAGCGGGGGGGCGGACAGATACGCAGTATTTT. Translating it yields CASSLLAGGRTDTQYF.

V gene TRBV7-9 combines with J gene TRBJ2-7, with 9 positions matching TRBD2. The CDR3 runs to 14 residues. The V gene's germline CDR1 is SEHNR and CDR2 FQNEAQ (reference sequence). Germline trimming cut 2 bases from V and 6 bases from J; bases unmatched to any gene: 5. CDR3 region: CASSLPGTSPEQYF. CDR3 sequence (DNA): TGTGCCAGCAGCTTACCGGGGACTAGCCCCGAGCAGTACTTC. The variable domain in full, completed from reference TRBV7-9 and TRBJ2-7, reads DTGVSQNPRHKITKRGQNVTFRCDPISEHNRLYWYRQTLGQGPEFLTYFQNEAQLEKSRLLSDRFSAERPKGSFSTLEIQRTEQGDSAMYLCASSLPGTSPEQYFGPGTRLTVT.

DNA for the CDR3: TGTGCCAGCAGCCAAGGGGCTCAGGGACTAGCGGGGGGGGCTGGTGAGCAGTTCTTC. Residues: CASSQGAQGLAGGAGEQFF. This sequence joins TRBV11-2 and TRBJ2-1, with 16 bases that match TRBD2. The CDR3 totals 19 residues. V lost 5 bases to trimming and J lost 9 bases; unmatched junction nucleotides: 16. Per the germline V gene, CDR1 is SGHAT and CDR2 is FQNNGV. The full variable domain, completed using reference TRBV11-2 and TRBJ2-1, is EAGVAQSPRYKIIEKRQSVAFWCNPISGHATLYWYQQILGQGPKLLIQFQNNGVVDDSQLPKDRFSAERLKGVDSTLKIQPAKLEDSAVYLCASSQGAQGLAGGAGEQFFGPGTRLTVL.

The chain joins TRBV6-5 to TRBJ1-4, with D possibly TRBD1 on 6 matching bases. The CDR3 extends over 15 amino acids. The V gene's germline CDR1 is MNHEY and CDR2 SVGAGI. Trimming took off 2 bases at V and 1 base at J, with 8 bases between the two ends. For the CDR3, the DNA is TGTGCCAGCAGTTACGAGGGGGGAACTAATGAAAAACTGTTTTTT. Its translation is CASSYEGGTNEKLFF.